This TCR beta chain was sequenced for a study of multiple sclerosis patients with progressive multifocal leukoencephalopathy. A remark on this clone: Its antigen is not known.

Germline V lookup: CDR1 SGHDT, CDR2 YYEEEE. CDR3 size: 12 residues. Trimming took off 4 bases at V and 7 bases at J, with 9 bases between the two ends. Time point of the sample: before natalizumab initiation. All PML patients were female, and all patients had earlier interferon beta. Study-level results: Findings may reflect JC virus infection or just general immunocompromise. At PML onset, no shared TRBV or TRBJ gene usage was seen.

Spiked into each PCR were synthetic inline TR CDR3 controls of all V-J pairings. Measured with immunoSEQ multiplex PCR; TCRdb has only the in-frame clones, and not every one. The table has about 32,000 clones, over 90% seen once. The source is a man in his thirties or forties with multiple sclerosis. The sequencing sample was made of PBMCs. This sequence joins TRBV5-6 and TRBJ2-1; D call uncertain. DNA for the CDR3: TGTGCCAGCAGCCAAGTGAGGAATGAGCAGTTCTTC. Translation: CASSQVRNEQFF.